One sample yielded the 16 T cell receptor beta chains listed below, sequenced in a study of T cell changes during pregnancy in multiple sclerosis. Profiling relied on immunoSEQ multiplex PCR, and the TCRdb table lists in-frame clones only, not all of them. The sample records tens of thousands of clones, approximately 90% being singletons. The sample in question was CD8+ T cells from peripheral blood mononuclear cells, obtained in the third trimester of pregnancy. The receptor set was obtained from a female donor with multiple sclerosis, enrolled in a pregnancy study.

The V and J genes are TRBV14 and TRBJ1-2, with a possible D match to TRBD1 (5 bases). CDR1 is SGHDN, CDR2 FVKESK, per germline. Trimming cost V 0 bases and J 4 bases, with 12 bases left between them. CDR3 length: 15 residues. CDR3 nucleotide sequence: TGTGCCAGCAGCCAAGATCCCACAGGAGTCTATGGCTACACCTTC. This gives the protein CASSQDPTGVYGYTF.

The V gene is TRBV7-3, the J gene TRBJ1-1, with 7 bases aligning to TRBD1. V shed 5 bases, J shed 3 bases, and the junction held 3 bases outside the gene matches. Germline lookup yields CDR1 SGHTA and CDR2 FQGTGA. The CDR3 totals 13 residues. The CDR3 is CASSPGQHTEAFF. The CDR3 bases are TGTGCCAGCAGCCCGGGACAGCACACTGAAGCTTTCTTT.

This chain's CDR3 is CASSVDGGYEQYF. The CDR3 DNA follows: TGTGCCAGCAGCGTAGACGGGGGCTACGAGCAGTACTTC. V usage is TRBV9 and J usage is TRBJ2-7; D perhaps matches TRBD2 (6 bases). This CDR3 is 13 amino acids long. V was shortened by 0 bases and J by 3 bases, with 7 bases between the two germline ends. Germline CDR1 is SGDLS and CDR2 is YYNGEE.

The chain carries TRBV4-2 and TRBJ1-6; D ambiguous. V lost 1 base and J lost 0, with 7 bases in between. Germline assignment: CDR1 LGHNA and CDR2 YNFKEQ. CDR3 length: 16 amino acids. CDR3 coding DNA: TGTGCCAGCAGCCAAGTAGAGAGCTCCTATAATTCACCCCTCCACTTT. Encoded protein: CASSQVESSYNSPLHF.

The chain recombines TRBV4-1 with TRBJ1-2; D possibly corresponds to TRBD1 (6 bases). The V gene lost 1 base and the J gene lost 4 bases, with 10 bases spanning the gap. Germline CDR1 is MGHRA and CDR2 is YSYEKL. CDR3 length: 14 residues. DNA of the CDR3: TGCGCCAGCAGCCAAGGGGGGCGGATCTATGGCTACACCTTC. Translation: CASSQGGRIYGYTF.

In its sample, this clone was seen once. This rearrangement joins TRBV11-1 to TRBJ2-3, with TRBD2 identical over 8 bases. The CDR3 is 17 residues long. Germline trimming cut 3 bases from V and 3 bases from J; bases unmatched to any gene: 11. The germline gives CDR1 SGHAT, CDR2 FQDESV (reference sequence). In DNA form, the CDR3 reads TGTGCCAGCAGCTTTCCCCGCCGGGGGGGTGGGACAGATACGCAGTATTTT. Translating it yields CASSFPRRGGGTDTQYF.

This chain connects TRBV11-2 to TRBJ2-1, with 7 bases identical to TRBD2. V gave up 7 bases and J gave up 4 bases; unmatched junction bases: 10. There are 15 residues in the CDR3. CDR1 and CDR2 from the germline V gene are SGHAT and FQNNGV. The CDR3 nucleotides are TGTGCCAGCAAAAACCCCCCAGCGGGGTACAATGAGCAGTTCTTC. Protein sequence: CASKNPPAGYNEQFF.

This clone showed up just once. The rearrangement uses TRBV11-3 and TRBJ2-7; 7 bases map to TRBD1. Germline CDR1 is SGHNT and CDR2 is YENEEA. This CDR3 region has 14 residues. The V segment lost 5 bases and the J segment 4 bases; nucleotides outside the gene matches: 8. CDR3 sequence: CASSDRDRPYEQYF. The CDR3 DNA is TGTGCCAGCAGCGACCGGGACAGACCTTACGAGCAGTACTTC.

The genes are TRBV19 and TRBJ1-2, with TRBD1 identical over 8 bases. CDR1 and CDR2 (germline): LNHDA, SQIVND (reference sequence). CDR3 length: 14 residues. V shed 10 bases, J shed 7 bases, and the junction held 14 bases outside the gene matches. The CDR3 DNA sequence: TGTGCCACTGCCCCAGACAGGGGAGAGGGTGGCTACACCTTC. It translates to CATAPDRGEGGYTF.

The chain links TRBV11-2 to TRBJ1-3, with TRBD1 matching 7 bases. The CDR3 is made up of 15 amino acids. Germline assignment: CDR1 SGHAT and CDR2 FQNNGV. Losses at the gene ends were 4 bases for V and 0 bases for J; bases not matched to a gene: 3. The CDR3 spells CASSWTGGSGNTIYF. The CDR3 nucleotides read TGTGCCAGCAGCTGGACAGGCGGCTCTGGAAACACCATATATTTT.

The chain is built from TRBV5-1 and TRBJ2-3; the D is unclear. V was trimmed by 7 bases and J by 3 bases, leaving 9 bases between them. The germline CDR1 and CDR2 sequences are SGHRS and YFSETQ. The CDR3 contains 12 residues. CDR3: CASGSSTDTQYF. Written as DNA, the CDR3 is TGCGCCAGCGGCTCTTCTACAGATACGCAGTATTTT.

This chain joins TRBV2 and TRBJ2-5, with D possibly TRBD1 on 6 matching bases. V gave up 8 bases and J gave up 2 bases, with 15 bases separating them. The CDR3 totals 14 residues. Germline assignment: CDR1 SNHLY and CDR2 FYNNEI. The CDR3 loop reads CASLGQSFQETQYF. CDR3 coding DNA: TGTGCCAGCCTCGGACAGTCCTTTCAAGAGACCCAGTACTTC.

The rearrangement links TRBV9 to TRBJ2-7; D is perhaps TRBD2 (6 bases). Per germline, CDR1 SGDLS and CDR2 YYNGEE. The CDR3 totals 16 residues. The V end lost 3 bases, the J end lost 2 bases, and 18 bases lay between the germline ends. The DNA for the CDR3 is TGTGCCAGCAGCGGAGACCCCCGGGACTTCGCCTACGAGCAGTACTTC. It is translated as CASSGDPRDFAYEQYF.

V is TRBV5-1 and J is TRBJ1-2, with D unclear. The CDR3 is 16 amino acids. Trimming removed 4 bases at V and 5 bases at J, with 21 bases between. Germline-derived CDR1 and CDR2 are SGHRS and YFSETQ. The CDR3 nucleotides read TGCGCCAGCAGCCCGGGGAGAGCAGGCAGTTTTTATGGCTACACCTTC. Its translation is CASSPGRAGSFYGYTF.

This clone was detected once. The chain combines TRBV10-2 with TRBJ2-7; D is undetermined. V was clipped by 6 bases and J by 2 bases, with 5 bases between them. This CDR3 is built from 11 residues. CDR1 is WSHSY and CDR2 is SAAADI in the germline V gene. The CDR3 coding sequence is TGCGCCAGCAGCACAGCCTACGAGCAGTACTTC. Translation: CASSTAYEQYF.

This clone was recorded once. CDR3 sequence: CASSNWGGSYNEQFF. CDR3 DNA: TGTGCCAGCAGTAATTGGGGGGGTTCCTACAATGAGCAGTTCTTC. The rearrangement uses TRBV2 and TRBJ2-1, with TRBD2 matching over 7 bases. The V and J ends lost 5 bases and 1 base, in that order; junction bases with no gene match: 5. The V gene's germline CDR1 is SNHLY and CDR2 FYNNEI. CDR3 size: 15 residues.